This is a list of T cell receptor beta chains from one sample in a study of blood T cell repertoires in COVID-19. Clones were read by immunoSEQ multiplex PCR, and TCRdb kept only the in-frame ones, dropping some. This table holds about 300,000 clones, 80% to 90% found once. The sequenced sample was PBMCs or T cells enriched from blood (not recorded which). The receptors were sampled from a man in his thirties or forties who had recovered from COVID-19. CDR3s include the opening cysteine and the closing phenylalanine or tryptophan. D genes are given only for firm matches. Not all rows give a size; the values are once, few, many and, for expanded clones, a class.

V: TRBV7-9
size: .
J: TRBJ2-3
D: .
CDR3: CASSLARGVSTDTQYF
DNA: TGTGCCAGCAGCTTAGCGCGCGGGGTGAGCACAGATACGCAGTATTTT

V: TRBV10-3
size: .
J: TRBJ2-7
D: .
CDR3: CAIKGTGKGYEQYF
DNA: TGTGCCATCAAGGGTACAGGAAAGGGGTACGAGCAGTACTTC

V: TRBV24-1
size: .
J: TRBJ2-1
D: TRBD2
CDR3: CATSDLTSGRALGEQFF
DNA: TGTGCCACCAGTGACCTGACTAGCGGGAGGGCCCTAGGTGAGCAGTTCTTC

V: TRBV7-6
size: .
J: TRBJ1-1
D: .
CDR3: CASSLEWRGTEAFF
DNA: TGTGCCAGCAGCTTAGAGTGGAGGGGCACTGAAGCTTTCTTT

V: TRBV2
size: few
J: TRBJ1-1
D: .
CDR3: CASSVYRVTEAFF
DNA: TGTGCCAGCAGTGTATACAGGGTCACTGAAGCTTTCTTT

V: TRBV7-8
size: .
J: TRBJ1-2
D: .
CDR3: CASSSVSDSYGYTF
DNA: TGTGCCAGCAGCTCCGTTTCCGACTCGTATGGCTACACCTTC

V: TRBV5-1
size: .
J: TRBJ1-2
D: TRBD1
CDR3: CASSLNLQGDGYTF
DNA: TGCGCCAGCAGCTTGAACCTACAGGGGGATGGCTACACCTTC

V: TRBV10-2
size: .
J: TRBJ1-2
D: TRBD1
CDR3: CAITGQGHGYTF
DNA: TGCGCCATCACGGGACAGGGGCATGGCTACACCTTC

V: TRBV3-1/TRBV3-2
size: .
J: TRBJ2-1
D: TRBD2
CDR3: CASSRLAHEQFF
DNA: TGTGCCAGCAGCCGACTAGCCCATGAGCAGTTCTTC

V: TRBV28
size: .
J: TRBJ1-1
D: TRBD1
CDR3: CASSRGGQGATEAFF
DNA: TGTGCCAGCAGTAGGGGGGGACAGGGGGCGACTGAAGCTTTCTTT

V: TRBV5-1
size: .
J: TRBJ2-1
D: .
CDR3: CASRSNRQDNEQFF
DNA: TGCGCCAGCAGGTCAAACAGGCAGGACAATGAGCAGTTCTTC

V: TRBV9
size: .
J: TRBJ1-5
D: .
CDR3: CASSVGGSNQPQHF
DNA: TGTGCCAGCAGCGTAGGGGGCTCCAATCAGCCCCAGCATTTT

V: TRBV10-2
size: .
J: TRBJ2-5
D: .
CDR3: CASSSAEAGDQETQYF
DNA: TGCGCCAGCTCCTCGGCTGAGGCCGGCGACCAAGAGACCCAGTACTTC

V: TRBV6-5
size: .
J: TRBJ2-5
D: TRBD1
CDR3: CASTRAPGGRKTQYF
DNA: TGTGCCAGCACTCGCGCACCAGGGGGCCGAAAGACCCAGTACTTC

V: TRBV19
size: once
J: TRBJ2-7
D: TRBD1
CDR3: CASSIRGRRYEQYF
DNA: TGTGCCAGTAGTATAAGGGGGCGAAGATACGAGCAGTACTTC

V: TRBV5-1
size: .
J: TRBJ1-3
D: TRBD1
CDR3: CASSVTGEGNTIYF
DNA: TGCGCCAGCAGCGTGACAGGGGAGGGAAACACCATATATTTT

V: TRBV14
size: .
J: TRBJ2-7
D: .
CDR3: CASSQATGYEQYF
DNA: TGTGCCAGCAGCCAAGCAACAGGGTACGAGCAGTACTTC

V: TRBV19
size: .
J: TRBJ2-1
D: .
CDR3: CASSIVQGGSYNEQFF
DNA: TGTGCCAGTAGTATAGTCCAAGGGGGCTCCTACAATGAGCAGTTCTTC

V: TRBV29-1
size: .
J: TRBJ2-7
D: TRBD1
CDR3: CSVGTGGLYEQYF
DNA: TGCAGCGTTGGGACAGGGGGCCTGTACGAGCAGTACTTC

V: TRBV5-6
size: .
J: TRBJ1-4
D: .
CDR3: CASSLAGATNEKLFF
DNA: TGTGCCAGCAGCTTGGCGGGGGCAACTAATGAAAAACTGTTTTTT

V: TRBV10-1
size: .
J: TRBJ2-3
D: TRBD2
CDR3: CASSARLTSGGSTDTQYF
DNA: TGCGCCAGCAGTGCCCGCCTAACTAGCGGGGGAAGCACAGATACGCAGTATTTT

V: TRBV4-1
size: .
J: TRBJ1-5
D: TRBD1
CDR3: CASSRTGKFQPQHF
DNA: TGCGCCAGCAGCCGGACAGGGAAATTCCAGCCCCAGCATTTT

V: TRBV28
size: .
J: TRBJ2-3
D: .
CDR3: CASRDSGDGTDTQYF
DNA: TGTGCCAGCAGAGATTCGGGGGATGGCACAGATACGCAGTATTTT